A single sample is the source of the 19 T cell receptor beta chains below, sequenced in a study of radiotherapy plus CTLA-4 blockade in lung cancer. The method was immunoSEQ multiplex PCR; TCRdb's version includes in-frame clones alone and lacks a portion of them. The sample carries over 95,000 clones, under 85% recorded once. The sequencing here drew on peripheral blood, taken from a patient treated with radiotherapy plus ipilimumab. The receptor set was obtained from a human donor with non-small cell lung cancer who had a partial response to radiotherapy plus ipilimumab. Some clones in this sample may be carry-over from other donors' samples.

The V call is TRBV27, the J call TRBJ2-3; TRBD2 aligns across 8 bases. Germline values: CDR1 MNHEY, CDR2 SMNVEV (reference sequence). The CDR3 spans 15 residues. Losses at the gene ends were 6 bases for V and 3 bases for J; bases not matched to a gene: 8. The chain's CDR3 is CASSTGGRRTDTQYF. The CDR3 bases are TGTGCCAGCAGCACGGGAGGGCGACGGACAGATACGCAGTATTTT.

The rearrangement joins TRBV5-1 to TRBJ2-7; TRBD1 might be the D (5 bases). This CDR3 is built from 13 residues. Germline assignment: CDR1 SGHRS and CDR2 YFSETQ. V was cut by 0 bases and J by 6 bases, with 10 bases left in between. CDR3 in amino acids: CASSLVSGSEQYF. DNA of the CDR3: TGCGCCAGCAGCTTGGTTTCAGGGTCCGAGCAGTACTTC.

The V gene is TRBV10-1, the J gene TRBJ2-7, with 9 positions matching TRBD1. The length of the CDR3 is 15 residues. The J segment lost 6 bases and the V segment lost 3 bases, leaving 9 bases of the junction unmatched. CDR1 and CDR2 from the germline V gene are WNHNN and SYGVQD (reference sequence). CDR3 sequence reads: CASSEGTGSKAEQYF. DNA of the CDR3: TGCGCCAGCAGTGAAGGGACAGGGAGTAAGGCCGAGCAGTACTTC.

The table lists this clone with a few counts. The J gene is TRBJ1-3, the V gene TRBV14; TRBD1 might be the D (6 bases). V lost 8 bases to trimming and J lost 2 bases, with 13 bases between them. Germline V gene sequence: CDR1 SGHDN, CDR2 FVKESK. The CDR3 spans 14 residues. The CDR3 loop reads CASEKGVPGNTIYF. DNA of the CDR3: TGTGCCAGCGAAAAGGGGGTCCCTGGAAACACCATATATTTT.

The V and J genes are TRBV19 and TRBJ2-5; 7 bases are shared with TRBD2. The CDR3 is 15 residues long. With V trimmed by 3 bases and J by 1 base, 5 bases remained unmatched. In germline, CDR1 is LNHDA, CDR2 SQIVND (reference sequence). CDR3 in DNA: TGTGCCAGTAGTATTGGGGCTAGCGGCCAAGAGACCCAGTACTTC. It encodes CASSIGASGQETQYF.

In its sample, this clone was seen a few times. This chain joins TRBV6-6 and TRBJ2-2, with D possibly TRBD2 on 5 matching bases. The V and J ends lost 7 bases and 1 base respectively, with 10 bases between them. This CDR3 is 14 amino acids long. Germline values: CDR1 MNHNY, CDR2 SVGAGI (reference sequence). CDR3 DNA sequence: TGTGCCAGCACTCACGCGGGGAACACCGGGGAGCTGTTTTTT. Residues: CASTHAGNTGELFF.

This chain uses TRBV29-1 with TRBJ2-7; 9 bases match TRBD2. The V and J ends lost 0 bases and 2 bases, in that order; junction bases with no gene match: 5. Germline V gene sequence: CDR1 SQVTM, CDR2 ANQGSEA. This CDR3 region has 15 residues. As DNA, the CDR3 is TGCAGCGTTGAAGATCAACGCGGGAGGGCCTACGAGCAGTACTTC. Its translation: CSVEDQRGRAYEQYF.

The V and J genes are TRBV10-1 and TRBJ2-3; D not certain. Germline lookup yields CDR1 WNHNN and CDR2 SYGVQD (reference sequence). Trimming removed 4 bases from V and 0 bases from J, with 14 bases in between. CDR3 length: 16 amino acids. The CDR3 here is CASSVSRDTSTDTQYF. The DNA of the CDR3 is TGCGCCAGCAGTGTTTCCCGTGACACTAGCACAGATACGCAGTATTTT.

CDR3 sequence: CASSVLGTGGGTDTQYF. The CDR3 nucleotides read TGTGCCAGCAGCGTCCTAGGGACGGGAGGAGGCACAGATACGCAGTATTTT. The chain joins TRBV7-7 to TRBJ2-3; 7 bases agree with TRBD2. J gave up 1 base and V 5 bases, and 12 bases lay outside the gene matches. CDR3 length: 17 residues. From germline, CDR1 is SSHAT and CDR2 FNYEAQ (reference sequence). The full variable domain, completed using reference TRBV7-7 and TRBJ2-3, is GAGVSQSPRYKVTKRGQDVTLRCDPISSHATLYWYQQALGQGPEFLTYFNYEAQPDKSGLPSDRFSAERPEGSISTLTIQRTEQRDSAMYRCASSVLGTGGGTDTQYFGPGTRLTVL.

The J gene is TRBJ1-4, the V gene TRBV7-9; D not certain. Trimming removed 0 bases from V and 7 bases from J, with 12 bases in between. The CDR3 runs 15 residues. Germline V gene sequence: CDR1 SEHNR, CDR2 FQNEAQ (reference sequence). CDR3 region: CASSLAEETAEKLFF. CDR3 bases: TGTGCCAGCAGCTTAGCGGAGGAAACAGCTGAAAAACTGTTTTTT.

J is TRBJ2-3 and V is TRBV4-2; D not certain. The V end lost 0 bases, the J end lost 4 bases, and 8 bases lay between the germline ends. Germline CDR1 is LGHNA and CDR2 is YNFKEQ. This CDR3 is built from 14 residues. The DNA for the CDR3 is TGTGCCAGCAGCCAAGACAAGCTCCCAGATACGCAGTATTTT. It encodes CASSQDKLPDTQYF.

This chain uses TRBV7-9 with TRBJ1-1; D not certain. Trimming stripped 0 bases from V and 0 bases from J, with 5 bases between. Germline loops: CDR1 SEHNR, CDR2 FQNEAQ (reference sequence). The CDR3 runs 14 residues. Written as DNA, the CDR3 is TGTGCCAGCAGCTTAGCCAGTCTGAACACTGAAGCTTTCTTT. It specifies CASSLASLNTEAFF.

This chain connects TRBV10-3 to TRBJ2-2, with D tentatively TRBD1 (5 bases). The CDR3 is 14 amino acids. Germline assignment: CDR1 ENHRY and CDR2 SYGVKD. V was shortened by 2 bases and J by 2 bases, with 6 bases between the two germline ends. Here the CDR3 DNA reads TGTGCCATCAGTGAGGACAGTAACACCGGGGAGCTGTTTTTT. This sequence encodes CAISEDSNTGELFF.

V gene TRBV11-2 combines with J gene TRBJ2-7; 10 nucleotides agree with TRBD2. The ends lost 3 bases at V and 3 bases at J; junction bases unmatched: 2. Per germline, CDR1 SGHAT and CDR2 FQNNGV. The CDR3 has 14 residues. The CDR3 protein is CASSLERGGYEQYF. CDR3 nucleotides: TGTGCCAGCAGCTTGGAGCGGGGGGGCTACGAGCAGTACTTC.

This rearrangement joins TRBV27 to TRBJ2-2; possibly TRBD1 for D (6 bases). Germline CDR1 and CDR2: MNHEY and SMNVEV (reference sequence). This CDR3 has 16 residues. V was clipped by 5 bases and J by 0 bases, with 13 bases between them. CDR3 residues: CASSRNTGTNTGELFF. CDR3 sequence (DNA): TGTGCCAGCAGTAGAAACACAGGGACGAACACCGGGGAGCTGTTTTTT.

J is TRBJ1-1 and V is TRBV7-6; D is perhaps TRBD1 (6 bases). The germline V and J ends were trimmed by 5 bases and 2 bases, with 15 bases remaining between them. This CDR3 contains 15 residues. Germline CDR1 and CDR2: SGHVS and FNYEAQ. The chain's CDR3 is CASSLRQASNTEAFF. Here the CDR3 DNA reads TGTGCCAGCAGCCTGAGACAGGCCAGTAACACTGAAGCTTTCTTT.

This clone was seen just once. The chain combines TRBV18 with TRBJ1-1, with D perhaps matching TRBD1 (5 bases). This CDR3 region has 15 residues. V gave up 2 bases and J gave up 3 bases, with 13 bases separating them. Germline V gene lookup returns CDR1 KGHSH and CDR2 LQKENI. CDR3 residues: CASSPIGGRDTEAFF. CDR3 in DNA: TGTGCCAGCTCACCAATTGGGGGGAGGGACACTGAAGCTTTCTTT.

The chain recombines TRBV7-2 with TRBJ2-3; D perhaps matches TRBD2 (6 bases). The CDR3 length is 16 residues. The V gene's germline CDR1 is SGHTA and CDR2 FQGNSA. Trimming took off 5 bases at V and 4 bases at J, with 19 bases between the two ends. CDR3 residues: CASSLVAGLGADTQYF. CDR3 sequence (DNA): TGTGCCAGCAGCCTCGTGGCGGGGCTGGGTGCAGATACGCAGTATTTT.

The chain links TRBV19 to TRBJ1-6, with D tentatively TRBD1 (6 bases). The CDR3 is made up of 14 amino acids. Deletions cut 2 bases from V and 8 bases from J, with 10 bases between. Per the germline V gene, CDR1 is LNHDA and CDR2 is SQIVND (reference sequence). The CDR3: CASSIRPGDSPLHF. DNA for the CDR3: TGTGCCAGTAGTATAAGACCAGGGGATTCACCCCTCCACTTT. The full variable domain, with the rest looked up from reference TRBV19 and TRBJ1-6, is DGGITQSPKYLFRKEGQNVTLSCEQNLNHDAMYWYRQDPGQGLRLIYYSQIVNDFQKGDIAEGYSVSREKKESFPLTVTSAQKNPTAFYLCASSIRPGDSPLHFGNGTRLTVT.